One T cell receptor beta chain is described in this entry. This CDR3 is 16 amino acids long. The germline V gene has CDR1 MNHNS and CDR2 SASEGT. V lost 3 bases and J 0 bases, leaving 14 bases between the germline ends. The data are from a study of T cell changes during pregnancy in multiple sclerosis. Profiled with immunoSEQ multiplex PCR; TCRdb holds only in-frame clones, not every one. Among some 19,000 clones listed, roughly 88% were seen once. Sequences were derived from CD8+ T cells from peripheral blood mononuclear cells, sampled after pregnancy. The chain has TRBV6-1 and TRBJ1-2; D uncertain. This clonotype was obtained from a female donor in good health, enrolled as a control in a pregnancy study. The CDR3 is CASSEGVTAANYGYTF. The CDR3 coding sequence is TGTGCCAGCAGTGAGGGCGTCACCGCCGCTAACTATGGCTACACCTTC.